This is a list of T cell receptor beta chains from one sample in a study of cytomegalovirus exposure and HLA in healthy donors. Clones were read by immunoSEQ multiplex PCR, and TCRdb kept only the in-frame ones, dropping some. The repertoire holds some 110,000 clones, around three quarters seen once, with around 4.8% in the top ten. Sequencing was done on a sample of PBMCs. These receptors were obtained from a young man in good health and CMV-seropositive. Both conserved end residues are part of each CDR3. D genes are given only for firm matches. Some rows mark clone size as missing; the rest say once, few, many or name a class of expanded clone.

CDR3 length | J gene | V gene | clone size | D gene | CDR3 protein | CDR3 DNA
14 | TRBJ1-1 | TRBV9 | - | - | CASSVEGVNTEAFF | TGTGCCAGCAGCGTAGAAGGGGTGAACACTGAAGCTTTCTTT
15 | TRBJ2-3 | TRBV7-2 | few | - | CASTYLRQGPDTQYF | TGTGCCAGCACCTACCTTCGGCAGGGGCCAGATACGCAGTATTTT
14 | TRBJ2-7 | TRBV5-1 | - | - | CASSLADSSYEQYF | TGCGCCAGCAGCTTGGCGGACAGTTCCTACGAGCAGTACTTC
14 | TRBJ1-2 | TRBV11-2 | - | - | CASSLDLAGMGYPF | TGTGCCAGCAGCTTAGACTTGGCAGGGATGGGCTACCCCTTC
16 | TRBJ2-2 | TRBV10-3 | - | TRBD2 | CAIRGGTSGTTGELFF | TGTGCCATCAGGGGCGGGACTAGCGGTACCACCGGGGAGCTGTTTTTT
13 | TRBJ2-1 | TRBV7-9 | - | - | CASSSGAYNEQFF | TGTGCCAGCAGCTCGGGGGCCTACAATGAGCAGTTCTTC
14 | TRBJ2-1 | TRBV2 | - | TRBD1 | CASTRTGLGDEQFF | TGTGCCAGCACACGGACAGGGCTTGGAGATGAGCAGTTCTTC
14 | TRBJ1-6 | TRBV2 | - | TRBD1 | CASSQDRDNSPLHF | TGTGCCAGCAGTCAGGACAGGGACAATTCACCCCTCCACTTT
14 | TRBJ2-3 | TRBV2 | - | - | CAGRGAGGTDTQYF | TGTGCCGGACGGGGGGCCGGTGGCACAGATACGCAGTATTTT
15 | TRBJ2-5 | TRBV11-2 | - | - | CASSPAGLAQETQYF | TGTGCCAGCAGCCCCGCGGGACTGGCCCAAGAGACCCAGTACTTC
14 | TRBJ1-5 | TRBV15 | few | - | CATSRDGGGQPQHF | TGTGCCACCAGCAGAGATGGGGGGGGCCAGCCCCAGCATTTT
14 | TRBJ2-7 | TRBV28 | - | - | CASSLNGGQYEQYF | TGTGCCAGCAGTTTAAACGGGGGGCAGTACGAGCAGTACTTC
18 | TRBJ1-4 | TRBV7-9 | - | - | CASSLLTWTEATNEKLFF | TGTGCCAGCAGCTTGCTTACCTGGACAGAAGCAACTAATGAAAAACTGTTTTTT
16 | TRBJ1-6 | TRBV7-2 | - | TRBD1 | CASSAQGALGISPLHF | TGTGCCAGCAGCGCACAGGGGGCGCTCGGTATTTCACCCCTCCACTTT
17 | TRBJ1-1 | TRBV10-3 | - | TRBD1 | CAISERDRGGGNTEAFF | TGTGCCATCAGTGAGAGGGACAGGGGAGGAGGGAACACTGAAGCTTTCTTT
15 | TRBJ2-3 | TRBV15 | - | - | CATSRDGPSTDTQYF | TGTGCCACCAGCAGAGATGGGCCGAGCACAGATACGCAGTATTTT
12 | TRBJ2-7 | TRBV6-6 | - | - | CASSRENYEQYF | TGTGCCAGCAGTAGAGAGAATTACGAGCAGTACTTC
12 | TRBJ1-1 | TRBV5-4 | once | TRBD1 | CASSLGQGAAFF | TGTGCCAGCAGCTTGGGGCAGGGGGCAGCTTTCTTT
12 | TRBJ2-7 | TRBV2 | - | - | CASSDQGVEQYF | TGTGCCAGCAGTGATCAAGGGGTCGAGCAGTACTTC
14 | TRBJ1-3 | TRBV7-2 | - | - | CASSPSGAGNTIYF | TGTGCCAGCAGCCCATCCGGGGCTGGAAACACCATATATTTT
13 | TRBJ1-2 | TRBV30 | once | - | CAWSGGTTYGYTF | TGTGCCTGGAGTGGGGGGACAACCTATGGCTACACCTTC
13 | TRBJ1-2 | TRBV7-9 | - | - | CASSSSGNYGYPF | TGTGCCAGCAGCTCGTCAGGGAACTATGGCTACCCCTTC
13 | TRBJ2-1 | TRBV9 | - | - | CASSVTTNNEQFF | TGTGCCAGCAGCGTAACAACTAACAATGAGCAGTTCTTC
15 | TRBJ2-7 | TRBV6-1 | few | - | CASSPGEGEVREQYF | TGTGCCAGCAGTCCGGGGGAAGGGGAGGTACGGGAGCAGTACTTC
14 | TRBJ1-2 | TRBV6-1 | - | TRBD1 | CASSSTGGNYGYTF | TGTGCCAGCAGTTCTACAGGGGGCAACTATGGCTACACCTTC
17 | TRBJ2-3 | TRBV5-1 | - | TRBD2 | CASRTGLAGGRTDTQYF | TGCGCCAGTAGGACCGGACTAGCGGGGGGGCGGACAGATACGCAGTATTTT
16 | TRBJ1-5 | TRBV18 | once | TRBD1 | CASSFTGVGPNQPQHF | TGTGCCAGCTCCTTCACAGGGGTCGGCCCCAATCAGCCCCAGCATTTT